The entry below gives a single T cell receptor (beta chain) sequence along with its context. Its antigen specificity is not known. No base quality values were provided; no much bigger clone lies one nucleotide off. The data were obtained in a study of blood T cell repertoires in COVID-19 (dated by TCRdb to 2020 to 2022). Background for the entire study: Collaborator samples came from the United States, Italy and Spain and covered acute and convalescent phases of COVID-19. The prospective study material was composed of cDNA or gDNA derived from T cells, B-cell-depleted T cells, or PBMCs. The dataset comprised deeply sampled blood TCRbeta repertoires from subjects exposed to, actively infected with, or recovered from COVID-19. The repertoires were made available in a free public database intended to serve as a resource for research on the immune response to SARS-CoV-2. The samples were drawn from the first 160 participants of the ongoing ImmuneRACE study and from over a thousand subjects provided by 6 global collaborators. A de-identified subject ID, COVID-19 status, age in years and sex were almost always included in the sample metadata. Where available, HLA class I and class II types were taken from metadata supplied by the sample provider and were not determined by assay-based typing.

TCRbeta CDR3 regions were amplified from genomic DNA using the immunoSEQ Assay, a bias-controlled multiplex PCR. Concerning the study's data processing: Within the assay, amplification of reference gene primers was used to estimate how many nucleated cells each sample contained. Sequence reads were collapsed and filtered to measure the absolute abundance of every unique TCRbeta CDR3 rearrangement. Productive Simpson clonality was computed per sample as the square root of Simpson's diversity index over productive rearrangements. The immuneACCESS repertoire file appears here via TCRdb, limited to in-frame rearrangements. These files lack a portion of the clones; in checked studies, under half of the deficit traces to unresolved V genes, and the cause of the others is not known. The V and J calls and the clone size are those of that table, but D and trimming were determined from the DNA. The sample includes 300,000 to 400,000 clones, with 80% to 90% observed a single time. The top ten clonotypes cover around 4.2% of the sample.

The germline V end is reduced by 5 bases and the J end by 3 bases; junction bases left unmatched: 11. According to the germline V gene (reference sequence), CDR1 reads SEHNR and CDR2 reads FQNEAQ. There are 16 amino acids in the CDR3, from cysteine to phenylalanine inclusive. Of all the DNA, just the CDR3 is kept, 48 bases in frame from base 1. Participants in the prospective study were enrolled through a virtual design, were aged roughly 18 to 100 years, and lived in roughly 26 United States geographic areas. To assign participants to cohorts, the prospective study relied on clinical history that participants themselves reported in a screening survey and a study questionnaire. Each participant in the prospective study had whole blood, serum and a nasopharyngeal or oropharyngeal swab collected by mobile phlebotomists. Over an approximately 2-month period, participants in the prospective study had the option of providing additional blood draws and questionnaires. Before DNA extraction, prospective study blood samples were shipped either frozen or at room temperature.

The paper as a whole reports these results and caveats: How much clinical and demographic metadata was included differed by source and by participant, and the metadata was provided uncurated.

The sample consisted of PBMCs or T cells enriched from blood (not recorded which). This clonotype originated in a woman aged 40 to 49 with acute COVID-19. The chain couples TRBV7-9 to TRBJ2-5; a stretch of 8 junction bases matches TRBD2. The CDR3: CASSPRGLAGKETQYF. The DNA is TGTGCCAGCAGCCCCAGGGGCCTAGCGGGTAAAGAGACCCAGTACTTC.